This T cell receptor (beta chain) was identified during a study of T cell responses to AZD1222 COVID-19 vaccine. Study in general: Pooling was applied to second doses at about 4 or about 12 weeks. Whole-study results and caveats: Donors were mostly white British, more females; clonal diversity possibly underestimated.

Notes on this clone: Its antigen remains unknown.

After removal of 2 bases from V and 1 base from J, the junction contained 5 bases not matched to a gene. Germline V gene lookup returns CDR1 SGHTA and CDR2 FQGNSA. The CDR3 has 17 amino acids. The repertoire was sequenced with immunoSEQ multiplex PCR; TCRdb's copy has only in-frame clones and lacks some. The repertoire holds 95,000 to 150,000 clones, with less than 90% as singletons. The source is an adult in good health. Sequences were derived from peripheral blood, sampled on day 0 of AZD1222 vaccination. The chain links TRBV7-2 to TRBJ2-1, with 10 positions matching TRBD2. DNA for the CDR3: TGTGCCAGCAGCTTAATCCTAGCGGGAGTTTCCTACAATGAGCAGTTCTTC. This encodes CASSLILAGVSYNEQFF.